These T cell receptor beta chains were read from a single sample in a study of T cells after yellow fever vaccination. Each CDR3 protein is one row after TCRdb ran MiXCR on the 5' RACE reads. The table records 600,000 to 750,000 distinct CDR3 sequences, over 9% of them present only once. The sequences come from PBMCs, collected on the day of the yellow fever booster vaccination. The source of these receptors is a man aged 30 to 39 who received the YFV17D yellow fever vaccine. The conserved cysteine and the conserved F or W are not part of the CDR3 here.

CDR3 protein | J gene | V gene | CDR3 length
ASSEYRDRYNEQF | TRBJ2-1 | TRBV25-1 | 13
SGRVTKNIQY | TRBJ2-4 | TRBV29-1 | 10
SVEIQGNTGELF | TRBJ2-2 | TRBV29-1 | 12
SVSGRADEQY | TRBJ2-7 | TRBV20-1 | 10
ASRRAAGGELF | TRBJ2-2 | TRBV12-3/TRBV12-4 | 11
SATNQPNTGELF | TRBJ2-2 | TRBV20-1 | 12
ASSIRPRQGGQF | TRBJ2-1 | TRBV19 | 12
ASTYGTGTDTQY | TRBJ2-3 | TRBV7-2 | 12
ASSLVRRFGYT | TRBJ1-2 | TRBV14 | 11
SARVIEQF | TRBJ2-1 | TRBV20-1 | 8
SAREAATQY | TRBJ2-5 | TRBV20-1 | 9
ASSFSRTSGRTYNEQF | TRBJ2-1 | TRBV5-1 | 16
ASSARTQQY | TRBJ2-7 | TRBV14 | 9
SARMGTGTKRTQY | TRBJ2-5 | TRBV20-1 | 13
ASSMTEGSYNEQF | TRBJ2-1 | TRBV11-2 | 13
SVEGGANEQF | TRBJ2-1 | TRBV29-1 | 10
ASRRSLSIEQY | TRBJ2-7 | TRBV11-2 | 11
ASSIRGGVGANVLT | TRBJ2-6 | TRBV19 | 14
ASSYSIAGQETQY | TRBJ2-5 | TRBV6-5 | 13
ASTVNTGELF | TRBJ2-2 | TRBV19 | 10
ASSISDPTNEKLF | TRBJ1-4 | TRBV19 | 13
ASSSPREGRDEQY | TRBJ2-7 | TRBV28 | 13
ATSDLPPSSYNEQF | TRBJ2-1 | TRBV24-1 | 14
SASHGGSVRDEQF | TRBJ2-1 | TRBV20-1 | 13
SVVTAPREQY | TRBJ2-7 | TRBV29-1 | 10
AWSVDIRQF | TRBJ2-1 | TRBV30 | 9
ASCLWSSDTQY | TRBJ2-3 | TRBV7-2 | 11
ASSIRDSEQF | TRBJ2-1 | TRBV19 | 10
SGRGTAQETQY | TRBJ2-5 | TRBV20-1 | 11
ASLLRLAGEYEQY | TRBJ2-7 | TRBV11-2 | 13
SVERGGELF | TRBJ2-2 | TRBV29-1 | 9
ASSLFGQGYQPQH | TRBJ1-5 | TRBV12-3/TRBV12-4 | 13
ASSFWWSASQNNEQF | TRBJ2-1 | TRBV5-6 | 15
ASSYGQNYEQY | TRBJ2-7 | TRBV7-8 | 11
ASSTTGGNYGYT | TRBJ1-2 | TRBV27 | 12
ASSSPGLAGHNEQF | TRBJ2-1 | TRBV6-5 | 14
ASSSPRHGANTGELF | TRBJ2-2 | TRBV6-5 | 15
ASSTGQGARTGELF | TRBJ2-2 | TRBV5-1 | 14
ASSVDLGEIDEQY | TRBJ2-7 | TRBV9 | 13
ASSFGLALKPF | TRBJ2-1 | TRBV7-2 | 11
ASSGQGSGEKLF | TRBJ1-4 | TRBV12-3/TRBV12-4 | 12
ASSLQDYYEQY | TRBJ2-7 | TRBV7-2 | 11
ASRTDRGSYEQY | TRBJ2-7 | TRBV27 | 12
ASSPTFPWDRGGYT | TRBJ1-2 | TRBV28 | 14
ASSQEVAGDRVEQY | TRBJ2-7 | TRBV3-1 | 14
ASSPTDTDTQY | TRBJ2-3 | TRBV19 | 11
ASSPTSSGANVLT | TRBJ2-6 | TRBV12-3/TRBV12-4 | 13
SARETAKNIQY | TRBJ2-4 | TRBV20-1 | 11
ASSFVQSNTEAF | TRBJ1-1 | TRBV12-3/TRBV12-4 | 12
SARPAGNDEQY | TRBJ2-7 | TRBV20-1 | 11
SVEDLGTHPTQY | TRBJ2-3 | TRBV29-1 | 12
ASSLYGGEETQY | TRBJ2-5 | TRBV5-5 | 12
ASSTGTPSTPEY | TRBJ2-7 | TRBV5-1 | 12
ASSPTSAKAYNEQF | TRBJ2-1 | TRBV18 | 14